Below are 2 T cell receptor beta chains sequenced from a single sample in a study of metastatic and nonmetastatic thyroid tumors. TCRdb re-analyzed the PCR reads using MiXCR. The sample has 50,000 or so clones; 22% are singletons. There were no patients who had received any treatment before thyroid surgery. Material for sequencing was blood. All receptors come from a male donor with papillary thyroid cancer or a benign thyroid nodule (not recorded which). Some clones in this sample may be carry-over from other donors' samples.

A few counts support this clone. The genes are TRBV12-3 or TRBV12-4 and TRBJ2-2, with TRBD1 as a possible D gene (6 bases). The CDR3 covers 14 residues. V was shortened by 10 bases and J by 2 bases, with 14 bases between the two germline ends. The CDR3 reads CAILRDTNTGELFF. The CDR3 bases are TGTGCCATCCTCCGGGACACCAACACCGGGGAGCTGTTTTTT.

By its share, this clone is medium-sized. The chain links TRBV20-1 to TRBJ1-4; 7 bases are a match to TRBD1. V shed 5 bases, J shed 7 bases, and the junction held 16 bases outside the gene matches. The CDR3 is made up of 16 amino acids. From germline, CDR1 is DFQATT and CDR2 SNEGSKA (reference sequence). The CDR3 region is CSAWSFAGQPIEKLFF. For the CDR3, the DNA is TGCAGTGCTTGGAGCTTTGCGGGACAGCCTATTGAAAAACTGTTTTTT.